Reported below is one T cell receptor (beta chain). The antigen this receptor binds is unknown. No much larger clonotype is one base removed from it; base qualities were not supplied. The data are from a study of radiotherapy plus CTLA-4 blockade in lung cancer (dated by TCRdb to the late 2010s). Context from the whole study: Among enrolled patients, around 20% had an objective response and roughly 30% reached disease control.

The study evaluated CTLA-4 blockade (ipilimumab) given together with focal radiation therapy in patients who had chemo-refractory metastatic non-small-cell lung cancer. Library preparation used the immunoSEQ multiplex PCR assay. Sourced from immuneACCESS, this table was stored by TCRdb with only in-frame sequences that have V and J called. A share of the clones is absent; for the studies checked, an unresolved V gene accounts for under half, and the remainder has no known explanation. The sample table records about 98,000 clones; around 86% of these occur just once. Of the sample, 3% to 4% falls within the top ten clones. According to the germline V gene (reference sequence), CDR1 reads MNHNY and CDR2 reads SVGAGI. The CDR3 covers 16 residues, taking in both the cysteine and the phenylalanine. Of all the DNA, just the CDR3 is kept, 48 bases in frame from base 1. At the junction V is shortened by 7 bases and J by 4 bases, with 21 bases in between.

What the study reported, not specific to this receptor: The strongest predictors of response, as reported, were early dynamic changes in blood T cell clones along with a rise in serum interferon-beta after radiation. After treatment with radiotherapy and ipilimumab, TCR clones that originated in tumors expanded in peripheral blood.

The source was peripheral blood, collected from a patient treated with radiotherapy plus ipilimumab. This TCR was sampled from a human donor with non-small cell lung cancer who had a partial response to radiotherapy plus ipilimumab. This chain is built from TRBV6-6 and TRBJ2-3; TRBD2 might be the D gene, on 5 matching bases. The CDR3 corresponds to CASKLGASSRADTQYF. The sequenced DNA: TGTGCCAGCAAGTTGGGAGCGTCCTCTAGGGCAGATACGCAGTATTTT.